Described below is a single TCR beta chain sequence and its context. The antigen is unknown. The data are from a study of cytomegalovirus exposure and HLA in healthy donors. Whole-study context: Approximately 170 million T cells yielded approximately 110 million unique TCR beta sequences in earlier analysis.

Regarding the study as a whole: 87-base-pair reads could not separate some V segments, including TRBV6-2 and TRBV6-3. Other equally common chains were less clonally expanded than HLA-associated TCR beta chains, a later analysis showed. Among TCR beta chains, those listed as cytomegalovirus-associated numbered around 180.

The PCR used 60 Vbeta and 13 Jbeta primers. Clones were read by immunoSEQ multiplex PCR, and TCRdb kept only the in-frame ones, dropping some. Of some 250,000 clones listed, over 80% are singletons. Trimming stripped 4 bases from V and 3 bases from J, with 10 bases between. CDR1 MRHNA and CDR2 SNTAGT come from the germline V gene. The CDR3 consists of 13 residues. The sequenced sample was PBMCs. The TCR sequence derives from a woman between 40 and 50 years old in good health and CMV-seropositive. The chain is built from TRBV6-4 and TRBJ2-7; D unresolved. Here the CDR3 reads CASSVNAGYEQYF. The CDR3 bases are TGTGCCAGCAGTGTTAACGCCGGCTACGAGCAGTACTTC.